This TCR beta chain was sequenced during a study of cytomegalovirus exposure and HLA in healthy donors. The study, taken as a whole, reports: About 90% or about 30% of the time was how often most TCR beta V segments were productive, according to an earlier analysis.

Trimming removed 4 bases from V and 6 bases from J, with 10 bases in between. CDR3 length: 12 amino acids. CDR1 and CDR2 (germline): LNHDA, SQIVND (reference sequence). This clone appeared a few times. Its antigen is unidentified. PCR primers comprised 60 Vbeta and 13 Jbeta primers. Repertoires were generated with immunoSEQ multiplex PCR, while TCRdb's copy carries only in-frame clones and drops some. The sample includes 70,000 to 100,000 clones, 80% of them seen just once. This chain connects TRBV19 to TRBJ2-7; no definite D call. The sequence was collected from a man aged 45-60 years in good health and CMV-seropositive. The sample taken for sequencing was PBMCs. CDR3 protein: CASSTRSGEQYF. The CDR3, as DNA: TGTGCCAGTAGTACTCGATCCGGCGAGCAGTACTTC.